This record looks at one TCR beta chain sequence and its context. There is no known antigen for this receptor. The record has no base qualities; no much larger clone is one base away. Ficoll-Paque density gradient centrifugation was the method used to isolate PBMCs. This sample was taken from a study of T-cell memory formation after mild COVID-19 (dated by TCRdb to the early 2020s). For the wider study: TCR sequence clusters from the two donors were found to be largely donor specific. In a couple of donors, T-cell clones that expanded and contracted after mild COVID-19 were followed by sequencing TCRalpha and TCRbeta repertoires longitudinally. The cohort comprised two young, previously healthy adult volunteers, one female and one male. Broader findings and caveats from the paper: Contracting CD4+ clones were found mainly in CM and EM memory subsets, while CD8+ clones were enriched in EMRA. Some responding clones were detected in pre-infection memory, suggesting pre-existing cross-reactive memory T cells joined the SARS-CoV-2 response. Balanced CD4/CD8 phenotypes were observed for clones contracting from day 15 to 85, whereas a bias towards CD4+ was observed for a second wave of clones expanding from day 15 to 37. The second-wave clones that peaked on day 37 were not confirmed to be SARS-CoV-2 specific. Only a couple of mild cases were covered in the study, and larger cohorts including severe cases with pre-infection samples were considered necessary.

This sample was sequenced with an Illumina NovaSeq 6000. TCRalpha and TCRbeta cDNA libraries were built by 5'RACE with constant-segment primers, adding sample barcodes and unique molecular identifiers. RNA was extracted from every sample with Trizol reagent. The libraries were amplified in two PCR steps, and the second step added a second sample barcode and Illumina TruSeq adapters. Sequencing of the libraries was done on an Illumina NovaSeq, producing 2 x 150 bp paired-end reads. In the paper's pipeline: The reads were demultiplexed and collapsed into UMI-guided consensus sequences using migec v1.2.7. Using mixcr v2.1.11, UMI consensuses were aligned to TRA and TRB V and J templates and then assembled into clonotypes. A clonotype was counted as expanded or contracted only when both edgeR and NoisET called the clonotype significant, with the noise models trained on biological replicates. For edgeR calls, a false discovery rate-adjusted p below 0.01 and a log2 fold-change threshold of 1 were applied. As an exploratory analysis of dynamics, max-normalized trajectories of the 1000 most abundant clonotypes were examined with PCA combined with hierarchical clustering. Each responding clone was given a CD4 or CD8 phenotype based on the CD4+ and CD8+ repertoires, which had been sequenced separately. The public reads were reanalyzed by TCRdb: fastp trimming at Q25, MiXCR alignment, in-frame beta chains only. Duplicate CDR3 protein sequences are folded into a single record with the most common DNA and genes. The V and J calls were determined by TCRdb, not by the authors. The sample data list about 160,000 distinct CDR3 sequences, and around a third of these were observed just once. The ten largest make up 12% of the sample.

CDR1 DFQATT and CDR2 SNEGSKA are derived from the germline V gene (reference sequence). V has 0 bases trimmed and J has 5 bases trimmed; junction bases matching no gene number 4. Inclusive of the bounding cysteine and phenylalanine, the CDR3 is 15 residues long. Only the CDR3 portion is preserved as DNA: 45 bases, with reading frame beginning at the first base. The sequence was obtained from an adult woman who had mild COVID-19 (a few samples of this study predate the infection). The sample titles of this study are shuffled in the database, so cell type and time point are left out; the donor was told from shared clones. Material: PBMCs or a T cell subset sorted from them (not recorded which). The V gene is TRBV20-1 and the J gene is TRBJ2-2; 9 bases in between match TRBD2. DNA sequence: TGCAGTGCTAGAGATGCGGGAGGGAGAACCGGGGAGCTGTTTTTT. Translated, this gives CSARDAGGRTGELFF.